This T cell receptor (beta chain) was documented in a study of T cells in Graves' hyperthyroidism and ophthalmopathy. Points from the study as a whole: Blood held most thyroid clonotypes expanded above 0.001 frequency.

Of note for this clonotype: What it binds is unknown.

TCR beta CDR3 regions were amplified from RNA. TCR CDR3 regions were first amplified by RT-PCR with HTBI primers. TCRdb itself ran the multiplex PCR reads through MiXCR, one entry per CDR3 protein. The sample holds some 510,000 distinct CDR3 sequences, 20% to 25% seen once. This CDR3 contains 13 residues. The germline V and J ends were trimmed by 0 bases and 12 bases, with 15 bases remaining between them. In germline, CDR1 is MNHNS, CDR2 SASEGT. The sequenced sample consisted of blood. This TCR was sampled from a man aged 18 to 35 with Graves' hyperthyroidism. The V and J genes are TRBV6-1 and TRBJ2-7, with D tentatively TRBD1 or TRBD2 (6 bases each). The CDR3: CASSEAVGGTGYF. The DNA for the CDR3 is TGTGCCAGCAGTGAAGCGGTCGGGGGCACTGGGTACTTC.